The 32 T cell receptor beta chains listed next were all sequenced from one sample in a study of blood T cell repertoires in COVID-19. TCRdb keeps only in-frame clones here, not all; method: immunoSEQ multiplex PCR. Of about 300,000 clones in the sample, roughly 80% were seen once. Sample: peripheral blood. The receptors were gathered from a woman aged 45-65 years who had recovered from COVID-19.

The CDR3 DNA sequence: TGCGCCAGCAGTGAGTCGACAGGGAGGAACACTGAAGCTTTCTTT. The encoded protein is CASSESTGRNTEAFF. V usage is TRBV10-1 and J usage is TRBJ1-1; 7 positions match TRBD1. The CDR3 has 15 residues. In germline, CDR1 is WNHNN, CDR2 SYGVQD (reference sequence). Trimming removed 0 bases from V and 1 base from J; junction bases left unmatched: 2.

The chain recombines TRBV28 with TRBJ1-5; tentative D call: TRBD1 (5 bases). The CDR3 has 15 amino acids. V was trimmed by 4 bases and J by 5 bases, leaving 15 bases between them. Germline lookup yields CDR1 MDHEN and CDR2 SYDVKM. The CDR3 DNA reads as TGTGCCAGCAGTTCCGGGGGGAGGTTCGATCAGCCCCAGCATTTT. Translation gives CASSSGGRFDQPQHF.

V gene TRBV3-1 (or the pseudogene TRBV3-2) combines with J gene TRBJ2-1; D is uncertain. CDR3 size: 14 residues. The germline V gene encodes CDR1 LGHDT and CDR2 YNNKEL (reference sequence). The V end lost 1 base, the J end lost 13 bases, and 17 bases lay between the germline ends. Here the CDR3 DNA reads TGTGCCAGCAGCCAAGTTTGGTCTTCTAATACTCAGTTCTTC. The encoded protein is CASSQVWSSNTQFF.

The rearrangement joins TRBV7-9 to TRBJ1-6; possible D gene TRBD1, 5 bases. The CDR3 is 13 residues long. Trimming removed 5 bases from V and 13 bases from J, with 15 bases in between. Germline V gene data show CDR1 as SEHNR and CDR2 as FQNEAQ (reference sequence). CDR3 protein: CASSPPGSSPLHF. For the CDR3, the DNA is TGTGCCAGCAGCCCACCAGGGTCTTCGCCCCTCCACTTT.

The J gene is TRBJ2-1, the V gene TRBV9; 8 bases fit TRBD2. Germline CDR1 and CDR2: SGDLS and YYNGEE. This CDR3 is built from 14 residues. The V segment lost 4 bases and the J segment 3 bases; nucleotides outside the gene matches: 3. CDR3 nucleotide sequence: TGTGCCAGCAGCACTAGCGGACACTACAATGAGCAGTTCTTC. It codes for CASSTSGHYNEQFF. The full variable domain, completed using reference TRBV9 and TRBJ2-1, is DSGVTQTPKHLITATGQRVTLRCSPRSGDLSVYWYQQSLDQGLQFLIQYYNGEERAKGNILERFSAQQFPDLHSELNLSSLELGDSALYFCASSTSGHYNEQFFGPGTRLTVL.

J is TRBJ1-1 and V is TRBV3-1 (or the pseudogene TRBV3-2), with 12 nucleotides matching TRBD1. The CDR3 consists of 15 residues. With 4 bases clipped from V and 3 bases from J, the junction kept 3 bases outside the gene matches. Germline loops: CDR1 LGHDT, CDR2 YNNKEL (reference sequence). The CDR3 DNA reads TGTGCCAGCAGCCTCCGGGACAGGGGGCACACTGAAGCTTTCTTT. It encodes CASSLRDRGHTEAFF.

V gene TRBV27 combines with J gene TRBJ2-1; TRBD1 aligns across 8 bases. The V gene end was trimmed by 7 bases and the J gene end by 2 bases; junction bases not matched to a gene: 4. Germline lookup yields CDR1 MNHEY and CDR2 SMNVEV (reference sequence). This CDR3 spans 14 amino acids. The CDR3, as DNA: TGTGCCAGCACGCAGGGGGCTGCCTACAATGAGCAGTTCTTC. Encoded protein: CASTQGAAYNEQFF.

This clone has only a few counts. The chain couples TRBV6-5 to TRBJ1-2; 11 bases fit TRBD1. CDR1 is MNHEY, CDR2 SVGAGI, per germline. The length of the CDR3 is 15 residues. Trimming removed 6 bases from V and 7 bases from J; junction bases left unmatched: 10. The CDR3 DNA follows: TGTGCCAGCAGGCCTATAGGGACAGGGGGAAGTGGCTACACCTTC. It is translated as CASRPIGTGGSGYTF.

The chain combines TRBV27 with TRBJ2-7; 11 nucleotides line up with TRBD1. J gave up 0 bases and V 4 bases, and 5 bases lay outside the gene matches. Per the germline V gene, CDR1 is MNHEY and CDR2 is SMNVEV (reference sequence). The CDR3 length is 16 residues. The CDR3 here is CASSYRGQGGSYEQYF. CDR3 DNA sequence: TGTGCCAGCAGTTACCGGGGACAGGGGGGCTCCTACGAGCAGTACTTC.

V and J are TRBV4-2 and TRBJ2-1; the D gene is possibly TRBD1 (6 bases). V was pared by 8 bases and J by 7 bases, with 18 bases between. Germline assignment: CDR1 LGHNA and CDR2 YNFKEQ. The CDR3 contains 14 residues. CDR3 nucleotides: TGTGCCAGCGGGCATGGGGGCGAGCCAAATGAGCAGTTCTTC. It encodes CASGHGGEPNEQFF.

The rearrangement joins TRBV27 to TRBJ2-7; maybe TRBD2 (6 bases). This CDR3 has 17 residues. Germline-derived CDR1 and CDR2 are MNHEY and SMNVEV (reference sequence). Trimming stripped 3 bases from V and 6 bases from J, with 24 bases between. The CDR3 reads CASSFSWGGTRRSEQYF. The CDR3 DNA sequence: TGTGCCAGCAGTTTTTCTTGGGGAGGAACTAGGCGATCCGAGCAGTACTTC.

V usage is TRBV19 and J usage is TRBJ2-1; 10 nucleotides agree with TRBD2. Germline CDR1 is LNHDA and CDR2 is SQIVND (reference sequence). The ends lost 9 bases at V and 2 bases at J; junction bases unmatched: 7. The CDR3 length is 15 residues. The CDR3: CASSSGSTPYNEQFF. The DNA of the CDR3 is TGTGCCAGCTCTAGCGGGAGTACCCCCTACAATGAGCAGTTCTTC.

The chain joins TRBV3-1 (or the pseudogene TRBV3-2) to TRBJ2-3, with D uncertain. V shed 1 base and J shed 6 bases, with 2 bases lying between them. CDR1 and CDR2 (germline): LGHDT, YNNKEL (reference sequence). The CDR3 sequence is 11 residues long. The CDR3 region is CASSQADTQYF. The DNA of the CDR3 is TGTGCCAGCAGCCAAGCGGATACGCAGTATTTT.

This clone appeared a few times. The chain links TRBV7-6 to TRBJ2-7; 10 bases agree with TRBD2. The trim removed 6 bases at V and 4 bases at J, leaving 6 bases unmatched. CDR3 length: 14 amino acids. Germline CDR1 and CDR2: SGHVS and FNYEAQ. The CDR3 DNA sequence: TGTGCCAGCAGTACACTAGCGGGACCTTACGAGCAGTACTTC. Translating it yields CASSTLAGPYEQYF.

J is TRBJ1-2 and V is TRBV5-1; the D gene is possibly TRBD1 (6 bases). The V gene's germline CDR1 is SGHRS and CDR2 YFSETQ. The CDR3 is 14 residues long. The germline V and J ends were trimmed by 0 bases and 3 bases, with 9 bases remaining between them. This chain's CDR3 is CASSLDRDYYGYTF. In DNA, the CDR3 is TGCGCCAGCAGCTTGGACAGGGATTACTATGGCTACACCTTC.

The rearrangement uses TRBV5-1 and TRBJ2-6; 8 bases agree with TRBD2. Germline V gives CDR1 SGHRS, CDR2 YFSETQ. V was clipped by 2 bases and J by 3 bases; unmatched bases: 16. The CDR3 totals 20 residues. The CDR3 nucleotides are TGCGCCAGCAGCTTTTCAGACGGCGGGAGGTCCGTGATTGGGGCCAACGTCCTGACTTTC. Translating gives CASSFSDGGRSVIGANVLTF. Together with reference TRBV5-1 and TRBJ2-6, the CDR3 gives the full variable domain: KAGVTQTPRYLIKTRGQQVTLSCSPISGHRSVSWYQQTPGQGLQFLFEYFSETQRNKGNFPGRFSGRQFSNSRSEMNVSTLELGDSALYLCASSFSDGGRSVIGANVLTFGAGSRLTVL.

For this clone: The junction shows a germline mismatch at one end, possibly a read error. The chain couples TRBV15 to TRBJ1-1, with D tentatively TRBD1 (5 bases). This CDR3 comprises 14 residues. Germline assignment: CDR1 LNHNV and CDR2 YYDKDF (reference sequence). As DNA, the CDR3 is TGTGCCACCAGGTCCTGGGGCGGACCAAGCGGGGAAGTCTTT. This translates into CATRSWGGPSGEVF.

J is TRBJ2-7 and V is TRBV3-1 (or the pseudogene TRBV3-2); D unresolved. The V gene's germline CDR1 is LGHDT and CDR2 YNNKEL (reference sequence). The CDR3 is made up of 16 amino acids. V was pared by 0 bases and J by 0 bases, with 12 bases between. CDR3 nucleotides: TGTGCCAGCAGCCAAGACCTTAACGCGCTCTCCTACGAGCAGTACTTC. It specifies CASSQDLNALSYEQYF.

V usage is TRBV9 and J usage is TRBJ2-1; the match to TRBD2 covers 12 bases. The CDR3 is made up of 17 amino acids. The germline V gene encodes CDR1 SGDLS and CDR2 YYNGEE. V lost 0 bases, J lost 7 bases, and 8 bases stayed unmatched. Here the CDR3 DNA reads TGTGCCAGCAGCGTAGACCTAGCGGGAGGGCCAGGGAATGAGCAGTTCTTC. As protein: CASSVDLAGGPGNEQFF.

The rearrangement joins TRBV4-3 to TRBJ1-1; 9 bases are shared with TRBD1. The CDR3 covers 16 residues. The V and J ends lost 0 bases and 1 base, in that order; junction bases with no gene match: 3. Germline values: CDR1 LGHNA, CDR2 YSLEER. The CDR3: CASSQDTTGGNTEAFF. The CDR3 bases are TGCGCCAGCAGCCAAGATACGACAGGGGGGAACACTGAAGCTTTCTTT.

V gene TRBV5-4 combines with J gene TRBJ2-7, with 7 bases lining up with TRBD1. Losses at the gene ends were 7 bases for V and 1 base for J; bases not matched to a gene: 14. CDR1 and CDR2 from the germline V gene are SGHNT and YYREEE (reference sequence). The CDR3 totals 16 residues. The CDR3 region is CASRRVGRGSSYEQYF. The CDR3 DNA sequence: TGTGCCAGCCGTCGGGTAGGCAGGGGGTCTTCCTACGAGCAGTACTTC.

This chain connects TRBV6-5 to TRBJ2-1; TRBD2 might be the D (5 bases). The CDR3 totals 12 residues. V dropped 7 bases and J dropped 8 bases, with 12 bases sitting between them. CDR1 is MNHEY and CDR2 is SVGAGI in the germline V gene. Written as DNA, the CDR3 is TGTGCCAGCATGACGGGATTTTATGAGCAGTTCTTC. This encodes CASMTGFYEQFF.

This sequence joins TRBV19 and TRBJ2-2; weak D call: TRBD1 (5 bases). Germline CDR1 is LNHDA and CDR2 is SQIVND (reference sequence). V was shortened by 5 bases and J by 11 bases, with 12 bases between the two germline ends. The CDR3 totals 12 residues. The CDR3 is CASSSLTDELFF. CDR3 DNA: TGTGCCAGTAGTTCCCTGACAGACGAGCTGTTTTTT.

This rearrangement joins TRBV5-4 to TRBJ2-3; 11 bases line up with TRBD2. The CDR3 loop spans 14 amino acids. The V gene's germline CDR1 is SGHNT and CDR2 YYREEE (reference sequence). The V segment lost 4 bases and the J segment 4 bases; nucleotides outside the gene matches: 2. The CDR3 DNA reads TGTGCCAGCAGCGTAGCGGGAGGGGCAGATACGCAGTATTTT. This translates into CASSVAGGADTQYF.

V and J are TRBV19 and TRBJ2-3; perhaps TRBD1 as D (5 bases). The germline CDR1 and CDR2 sequences are LNHDA and SQIVND (reference sequence). CDR3 length: 17 amino acids. The ends were cut back, 3 bases at V and 7 bases at J, with 23 bases in the middle. The CDR3 DNA follows: TGTGCCAGTAGTATGGGTACGGTAGGGGCCGAGAAAAATACGCAGTATTTT. As protein: CASSMGTVGAEKNTQYF. Full variable domain (missing parts from reference TRBV19 and TRBJ2-3): DGGITQSPKYLFRKEGQNVTLSCEQNLNHDAMYWYRQDPGQGLRLIYYSQIVNDFQKGDIAEGYSVSREKKESFPLTVTSAQKNPTAFYLCASSMGTVGAEKNTQYFGPGTRLTVL.

The chain uses TRBV7-9 and TRBJ2-5, with 11 bases lining up with TRBD2. J gave up 4 bases and V 1 base, and 8 bases lay outside the gene matches. The CDR3 sequence is 17 residues long. Germline CDR1 reads SEHNR; CDR2 reads FQNEAQ (reference sequence). CDR3 loop: CASSLGTSGSARETQYF. The CDR3 DNA reads TGTGCCAGCAGCTTAGGTACTAGCGGGAGCGCCAGAGAGACCCAGTACTTC.

This clone was detected a few times. V and J are TRBV7-9 and TRBJ1-4; 7 bases match TRBD1. Germline lookup yields CDR1 SEHNR and CDR2 FQNEAQ (reference sequence). The CDR3 totals 14 residues. The trim removed 2 bases at V and 8 bases at J, leaving 5 bases unmatched. CDR3 sequence reads: CASSLPQGSEKLFF. The CDR3 region has the DNA TGTGCCAGCAGCTTACCACAGGGGAGCGAAAAACTGTTTTTT.

J is TRBJ2-3 and V is TRBV7-2, with D possibly being TRBD2 (5 bases). With 2 bases removed from V and 2 bases from J, the gap between germline ends came to 17 bases. Germline loops: CDR1 SGHTA, CDR2 FQGNSA. The CDR3 is made up of 17 amino acids. For the CDR3, the DNA is TGTGCCAGCAGCTTAACCCAAGCTAGCCGATACACAGATACGCAGTATTTT. Translating gives CASSLTQASRYTDTQYF.

This clone was found a few times. V and J are TRBV7-9 and TRBJ1-5; D ambiguous. Germline V gene data show CDR1 as SEHNR and CDR2 as FQNEAQ (reference sequence). This CDR3 comprises 13 residues. The CDR3 loop reads CAVQADSNQPQHF. CDR3 in DNA: TGTGCGGTCCAGGCAGATAGCAATCAGCCCCAGCATTTT.

The CDR3 nucleotides are TGTGCCAGCAGCCAAGACCCAGTTTCTGGAAACACCATATATTTT. It encodes CASSQDPVSGNTIYF. The chain has TRBV3-1 (or the pseudogene TRBV3-2) and TRBJ1-3; D call uncertain. The CDR3 spans 15 residues. V gave up 0 bases and J gave up 1 base, with 7 bases separating them. In germline, CDR1 is LGHDT, CDR2 YNNKEL (reference sequence).

The chain couples TRBV7-9 to TRBJ1-2; 7 positions agree with TRBD1. The CDR3 spans 15 residues. The trim removed 1 base at V and 5 bases at J, leaving 7 bases unmatched. The germline V gene has CDR1 SEHNR and CDR2 FQNEAQ (reference sequence). The CDR3 DNA sequence: TGTGCCAGCAGCTTAGTGGGACAGTCAGGATATGGCTACACCTTC. It specifies CASSLVGQSGYGYTF.

The chain links TRBV6-5 to TRBJ1-2; the match to TRBD1 covers 7 bases. The V and J ends lost 0 bases and 3 bases, in that order; junction bases with no gene match: 1. Germline V gives CDR1 MNHEY, CDR2 SVGAGI. CDR3 length: 14 residues. In nucleotides, the CDR3 is TGTGCCAGCAGTTACTCCGGGACAGACTATGGCTACACCTTC. Its protein is CASSYSGTDYGYTF.